This T cell receptor beta chain was recorded in a study of metastatic and nonmetastatic thyroid tumors. At the level of the study: Samples came from malignant and benign thyroid patients, and repertoires were compared across blood and tumor or nodule tissue.

All patients reached thyroid surgery having received no treatment beforehand. TCRdb re-analyzed the PCR reads through MiXCR. The sample includes 15,000 to 20,000 clones, 32% of them seen just once. The CDR3 sequence is 15 residues long. CDR1 is SGHRS, CDR2 YFSETQ, per germline. Trimming removed 6 bases at V and 0 bases at J, with 14 bases between. The TCR sequence derives from a female donor with papillary thyroid cancer or a benign thyroid nodule (not recorded which). Some clones in this sample may be carry-over from other donors' samples. The sequenced sample consisted of adjacent normal tissue. This chain links TRBV5-1 with TRBJ2-3, with D uncertain. The CDR3 spells CASTLGRPSTDTQYF. The CDR3 DNA reads as TGCGCCAGCACCCTGGGAAGGCCTAGCACAGATACGCAGTATTTT.